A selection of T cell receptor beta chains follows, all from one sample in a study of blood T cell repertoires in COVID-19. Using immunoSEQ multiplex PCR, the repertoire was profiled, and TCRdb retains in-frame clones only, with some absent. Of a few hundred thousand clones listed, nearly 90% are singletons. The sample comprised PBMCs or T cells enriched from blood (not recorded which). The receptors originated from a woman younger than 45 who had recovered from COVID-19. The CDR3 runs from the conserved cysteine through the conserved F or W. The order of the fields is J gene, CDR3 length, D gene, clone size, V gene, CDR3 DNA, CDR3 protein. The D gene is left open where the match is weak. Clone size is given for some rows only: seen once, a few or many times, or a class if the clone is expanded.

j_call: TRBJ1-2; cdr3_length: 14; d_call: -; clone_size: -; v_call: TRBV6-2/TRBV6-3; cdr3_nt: TGTGCCAGCAGTGGTTACAGACAGATTAATGGCTACACCTTC; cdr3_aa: CASSGYRQINGYTF
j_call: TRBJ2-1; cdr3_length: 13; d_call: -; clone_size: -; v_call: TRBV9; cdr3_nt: TGTGCCAGCAGCGGGACTCATTACAATGAGCAGTTCTTC; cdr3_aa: CASSGTHYNEQFF
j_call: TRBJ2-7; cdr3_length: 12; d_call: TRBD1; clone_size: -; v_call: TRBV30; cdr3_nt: TGTGCCTTGGGACAGGGAACCTACGAGCAGTACTTC; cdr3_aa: CALGQGTYEQYF
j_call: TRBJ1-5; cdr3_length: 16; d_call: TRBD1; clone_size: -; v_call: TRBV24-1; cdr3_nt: TGTGCCACCACCCGGGACAGGACTAATAGCAATCAGCCCCAGCATTTT; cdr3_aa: CATTRDRTNSNQPQHF
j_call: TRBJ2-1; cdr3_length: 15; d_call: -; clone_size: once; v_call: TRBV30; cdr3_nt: TGTGCCTGGAGGGAGGGGCGGAACGCGGGGGCGGAGCAGTTCTTC; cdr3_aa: CAWREGRNAGAEQFF
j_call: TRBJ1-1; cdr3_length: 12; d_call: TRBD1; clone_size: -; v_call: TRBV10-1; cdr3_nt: TGCGCCAGCACGGCAGGGGGCACTGAAGCTTTCTTT; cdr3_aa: CASTAGGTEAFF
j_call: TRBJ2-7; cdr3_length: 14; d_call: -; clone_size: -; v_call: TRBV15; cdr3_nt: TGTGCCACCCGAACCGGGGGGCCCTCCTACGAGCAGTACTTC; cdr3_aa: CATRTGGPSYEQYF
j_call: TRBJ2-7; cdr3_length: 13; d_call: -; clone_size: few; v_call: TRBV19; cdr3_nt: TGTGCCAGTAGTGGCAGGGTGTCCTACGAGCAGTACTTC; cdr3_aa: CASSGRVSYEQYF
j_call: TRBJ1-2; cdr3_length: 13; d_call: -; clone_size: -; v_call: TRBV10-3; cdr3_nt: TGTGCCATCAGTGAGTTCGACCCAGCGGGACCCACCTTC; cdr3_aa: CAISEFDPAGPTF
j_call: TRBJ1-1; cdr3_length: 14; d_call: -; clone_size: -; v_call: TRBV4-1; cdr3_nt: TGCGCCAGCAGCGAGGGGACACGGAACACTGAAGCTTTCTTT; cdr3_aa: CASSEGTRNTEAFF
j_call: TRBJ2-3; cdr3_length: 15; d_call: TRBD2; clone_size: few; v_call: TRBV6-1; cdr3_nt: TGTGCCAGCAGTGAAGTTAGCGGGGGCACAGATACGCAGTATTTT; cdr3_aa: CASSEVSGGTDTQYF
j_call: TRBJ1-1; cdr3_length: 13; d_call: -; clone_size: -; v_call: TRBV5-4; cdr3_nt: TGTGCCAGCAGCGGGGGCCCGAACACTGAAGCTTTCTTT; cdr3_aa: CASSGGPNTEAFF
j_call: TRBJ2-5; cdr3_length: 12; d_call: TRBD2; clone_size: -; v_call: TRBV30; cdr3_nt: TGTGCCGGGACTAGCGGGGGGCCGACCCAGTACTTC; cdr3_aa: CAGTSGGPTQYF
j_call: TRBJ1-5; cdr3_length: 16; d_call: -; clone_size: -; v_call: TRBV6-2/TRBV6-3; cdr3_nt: TGTGCCAGCAGTTACCCGGCGACAGGTAACAATCAGCCCCAGCATTTT; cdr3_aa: CASSYPATGNNQPQHF
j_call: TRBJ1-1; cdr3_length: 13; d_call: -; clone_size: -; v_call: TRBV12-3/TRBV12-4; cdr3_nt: TGTGCCAGCAGGCCGGCGGTGAGCACTGAAGCTTTCTTT; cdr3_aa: CASRPAVSTEAFF
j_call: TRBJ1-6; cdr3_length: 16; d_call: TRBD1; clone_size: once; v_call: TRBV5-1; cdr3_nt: TGCGCCAGCAGCACCCGGACAGGGCAGAATAATTCACCCCTCCACTTT; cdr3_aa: CASSTRTGQNNSPLHF
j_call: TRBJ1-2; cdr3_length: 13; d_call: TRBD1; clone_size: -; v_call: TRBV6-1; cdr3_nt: TGTGCCAGCAGTGAACAGGGACAGGGGAGCTACACCTTC; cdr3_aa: CASSEQGQGSYTF
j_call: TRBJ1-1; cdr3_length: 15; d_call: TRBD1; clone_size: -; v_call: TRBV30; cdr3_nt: TGTGCCTGGATGGGGACAGGGGGTTCGGGCACTGAAGCTTTCTTT; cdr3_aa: CAWMGTGGSGTEAFF
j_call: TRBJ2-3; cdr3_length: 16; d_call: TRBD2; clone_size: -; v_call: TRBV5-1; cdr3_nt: TGCGCCAGCACCCTCGGAAACCCGTCCGGGGGGGATACGCAGTATTTT; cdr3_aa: CASTLGNPSGGDTQYF
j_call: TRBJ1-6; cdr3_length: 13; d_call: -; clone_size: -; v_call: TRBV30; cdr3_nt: TGTGCCTGGAGGCCCCGGGGTAATTCACCCCTCCACTTT; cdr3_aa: CAWRPRGNSPLHF
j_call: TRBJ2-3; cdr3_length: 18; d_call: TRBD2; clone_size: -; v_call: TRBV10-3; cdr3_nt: TGTGCCATCAGCAAAACCGGGACTAGCGGGGGTGACACAGATACGCAGTATTTT; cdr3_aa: CAISKTGTSGGDTDTQYF
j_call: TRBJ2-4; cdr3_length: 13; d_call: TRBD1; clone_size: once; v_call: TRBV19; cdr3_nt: TGTGCCAGTAGTATGGGACAGGGGGACATTCAGTACTTC; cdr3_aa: CASSMGQGDIQYF
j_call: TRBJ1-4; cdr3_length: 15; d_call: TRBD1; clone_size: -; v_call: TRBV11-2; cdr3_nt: TGTGCCAGCAGCACCCTACAGGGGACTTTTGAAAAACTGTTTTTT; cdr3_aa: CASSTLQGTFEKLFF
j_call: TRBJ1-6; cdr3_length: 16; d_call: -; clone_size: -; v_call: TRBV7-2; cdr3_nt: TGTGCCAGCAGCAGGGCCAGCGTTAGCGGGGGGTCACCCCTCCACTTT; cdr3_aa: CASSRASVSGGSPLHF
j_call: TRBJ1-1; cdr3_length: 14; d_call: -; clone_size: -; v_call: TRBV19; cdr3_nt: TGTGCCAGTAATTGGGGCACCTTGAACACTGAAGCTTTCTTT; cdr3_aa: CASNWGTLNTEAFF
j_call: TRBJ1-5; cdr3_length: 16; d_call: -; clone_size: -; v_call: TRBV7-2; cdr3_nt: TGTGCCAGCAGCTTAGCACGGGGATGTAGCAATCAGCCCCAGCATTTT; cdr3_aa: CASSLARGCSNQPQHF
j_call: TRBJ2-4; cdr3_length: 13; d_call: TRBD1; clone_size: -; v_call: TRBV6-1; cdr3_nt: TGTGCCAGCAGTGAGGGACAGGGAAACATTCAGTACTTC; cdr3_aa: CASSEGQGNIQYF
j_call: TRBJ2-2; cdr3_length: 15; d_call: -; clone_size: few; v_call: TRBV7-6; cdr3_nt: TGTGCCAGCAGCCAAGAGGACAGTGACACCGGGGAGCTGTTTTTT; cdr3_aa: CASSQEDSDTGELFF
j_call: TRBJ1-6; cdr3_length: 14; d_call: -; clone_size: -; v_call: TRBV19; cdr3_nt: TGTGCCAGTAGTAAAGGGGCCTATAATTCACCCCTCCACTTT; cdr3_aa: CASSKGAYNSPLHF